The source of this T cell receptor beta chain is a study of blood T cell repertoires in COVID-19. Clones were read by immunoSEQ multiplex PCR, and TCRdb kept only the in-frame ones, dropping some. The data contain about 44,000 clones, roughly 80% of them singletons. The germline V gene has CDR1 KGHSH and CDR2 LQKENI. There are 16 residues in the CDR3. Losses at the gene ends were 2 bases for V and 5 bases for J; bases not matched to a gene: 8. This clonotype was obtained from a human donor in a cohort sampled during active COVID-19. Sequencing was performed on peripheral blood. The chain is built from TRBV18 and TRBJ2-3; 9 bases are a match to TRBD1. This chain's CDR3 is CASSPGTGTPGDTQYF. The CDR3, as DNA: TGTGCCAGCTCACCAGGGACAGGGACCCCAGGAGATACGCAGTATTTT.